Reported below is one T cell receptor beta chain. The antigen remains unidentified. This entry is derived from a study of cytomegalovirus exposure and HLA in healthy donors. Overall study context: Among the roughly 400 genotyped donors, about 81% were placed in the Caucasian-associated ancestry cluster. The study, taken as a whole, reports: With further analysis later on, most CMV-associated TCR beta chains appeared HLA-restricted. Rarity characterized most TCR sequences, yet some public TCRs appeared in many donors.

PCR amplification relied on 60 Vbeta primers (plus 13 Jbeta primers). Here immunoSEQ multiplex PCR was the method, and the copy in TCRdb shows in-frame clones only, minus some. The table has roughly 150,000 clones, 85% seen once. The TCR was taken from a man aged 25-45 years in good health and CMV-seropositive. Material: PBMCs.

CDR3 amino acids: CASRASPSGFYGYTF. The CDR3 DNA sequence: TGTGCCAGCAGGGCGTCTCCGTCAGGATTCTATGGCTACACCTTC. The chain has TRBV5-8 and TRBJ1-2; D is ambiguous. With 5 bases removed from V and 4 bases from J, the gap between germline ends came to 18 bases. Germline V gives CDR1 SGHTS, CDR2 YDEGEE. CDR3 length equals 15 residues.